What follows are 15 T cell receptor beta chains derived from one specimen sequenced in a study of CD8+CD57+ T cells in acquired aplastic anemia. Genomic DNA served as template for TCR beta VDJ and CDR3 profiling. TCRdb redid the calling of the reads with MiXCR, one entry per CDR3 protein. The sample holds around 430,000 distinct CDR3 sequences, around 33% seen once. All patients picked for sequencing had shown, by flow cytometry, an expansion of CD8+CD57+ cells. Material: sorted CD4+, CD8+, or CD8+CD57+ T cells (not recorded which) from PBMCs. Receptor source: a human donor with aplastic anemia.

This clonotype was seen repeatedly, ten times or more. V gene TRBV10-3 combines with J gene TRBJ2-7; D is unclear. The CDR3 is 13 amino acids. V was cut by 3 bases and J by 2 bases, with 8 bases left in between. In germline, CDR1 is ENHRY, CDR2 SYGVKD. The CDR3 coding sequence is TGTGCCATCAGTGAAGGTCTTCCCTACGAGCAGTACTTC. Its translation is CAISEGLPYEQYF.

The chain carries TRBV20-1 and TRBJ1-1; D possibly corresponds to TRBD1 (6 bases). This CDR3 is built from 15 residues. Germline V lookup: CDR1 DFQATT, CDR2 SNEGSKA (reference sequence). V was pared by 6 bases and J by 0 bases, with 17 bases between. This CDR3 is CSASSPQGLNTEAFF. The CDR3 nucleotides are TGCAGTGCCTCCTCCCCCCAGGGGCTGAACACTGAAGCTTTCTTT.

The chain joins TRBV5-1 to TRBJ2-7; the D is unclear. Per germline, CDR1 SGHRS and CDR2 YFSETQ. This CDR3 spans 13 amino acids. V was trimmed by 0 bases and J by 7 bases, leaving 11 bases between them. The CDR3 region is CASSLGTEEEQYF. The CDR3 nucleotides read TGCGCCAGCAGCTTGGGAACAGAAGAGGAGCAGTACTTC. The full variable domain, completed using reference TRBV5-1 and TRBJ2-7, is KAGVTQTPRYLIKTRGQQVTLSCSPISGHRSVSWYQQTPGQGLQFLFEYFSETQRNKGNFPGRFSGRQFSNSRSEMNVSTLELGDSALYLCASSLGTEEEQYFGPGTRLTVT.

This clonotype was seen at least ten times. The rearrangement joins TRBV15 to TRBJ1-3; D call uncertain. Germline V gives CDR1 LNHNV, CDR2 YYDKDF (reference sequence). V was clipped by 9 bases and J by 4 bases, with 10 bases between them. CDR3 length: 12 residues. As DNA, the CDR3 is TGTGCCACTCGGGGTCCAGGAAACACCATATATTTT. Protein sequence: CATRGPGNTIYF.

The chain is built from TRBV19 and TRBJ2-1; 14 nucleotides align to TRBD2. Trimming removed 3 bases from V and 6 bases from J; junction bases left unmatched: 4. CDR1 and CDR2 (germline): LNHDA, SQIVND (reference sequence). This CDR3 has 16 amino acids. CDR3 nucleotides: TGTGCCAGTAGTATGTCGACTAGCGGGAGGGCCAATGAGCAGTTCTTC. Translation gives CASSMSTSGRANEQFF.

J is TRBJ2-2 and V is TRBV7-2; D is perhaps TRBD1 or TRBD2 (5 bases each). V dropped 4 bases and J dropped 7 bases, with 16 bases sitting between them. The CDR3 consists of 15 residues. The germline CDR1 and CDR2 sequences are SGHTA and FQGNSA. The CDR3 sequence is CASSSGTAFGGELFF. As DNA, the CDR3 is TGTGCCAGCAGCTCAGGGACGGCGTTCGGCGGGGAGCTGTTTTTT.

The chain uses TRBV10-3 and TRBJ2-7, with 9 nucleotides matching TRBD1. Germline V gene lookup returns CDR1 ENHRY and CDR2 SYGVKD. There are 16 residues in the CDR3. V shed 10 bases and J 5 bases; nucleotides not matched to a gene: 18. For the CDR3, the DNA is TGTGCCAGCAGGGCTCACAACCGGGACAGGGTCCACGAGCAGTACTTC. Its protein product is CASRAHNRDRVHEQYF.

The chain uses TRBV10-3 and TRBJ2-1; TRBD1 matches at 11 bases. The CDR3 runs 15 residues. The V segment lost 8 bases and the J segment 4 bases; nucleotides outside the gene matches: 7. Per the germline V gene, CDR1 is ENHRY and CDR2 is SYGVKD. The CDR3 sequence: CAIAFGDRGYNEQFF. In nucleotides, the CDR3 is TGTGCCATCGCCTTTGGGGACAGGGGGTACAATGAGCAGTTCTTC.

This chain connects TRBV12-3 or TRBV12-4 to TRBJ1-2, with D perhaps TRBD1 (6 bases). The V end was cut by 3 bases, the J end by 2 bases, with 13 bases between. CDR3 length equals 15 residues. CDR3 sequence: CASSFYDRMNYGYTF. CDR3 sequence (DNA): TGTGCCAGCAGTTTTTATGACAGGATGAACTATGGCTACACCTTC.

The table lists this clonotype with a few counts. This CDR3 is CASSYGLTGRSPLHF. For the CDR3, the DNA is TGTGCCAGCAGTTACGGTCTCACGGGGAGATCACCCCTCCACTTT. The chain is built from TRBV6-5 and TRBJ1-6; no clear D. V dropped 2 bases and J dropped 10 bases, with 15 bases sitting between them. The CDR3 sequence is 15 residues long. CDR1 and CDR2 from the germline V gene are MNHEY and SVGAGI.

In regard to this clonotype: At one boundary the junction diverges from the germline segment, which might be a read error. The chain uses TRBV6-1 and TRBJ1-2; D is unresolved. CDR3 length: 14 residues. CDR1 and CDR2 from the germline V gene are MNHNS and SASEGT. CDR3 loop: CASSEVAVNYGHTF. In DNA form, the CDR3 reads TGTGCCAGCAGTGAAGTTGCAGTCAACTATGGCCACACCTTC.

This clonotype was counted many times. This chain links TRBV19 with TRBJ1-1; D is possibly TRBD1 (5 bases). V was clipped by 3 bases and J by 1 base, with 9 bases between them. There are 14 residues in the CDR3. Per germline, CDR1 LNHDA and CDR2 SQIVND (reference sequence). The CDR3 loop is CASSITGGNTEAFF. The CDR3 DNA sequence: TGTGCCAGTAGTATCACAGGTGGGAACACTGAAGCTTTCTTT.

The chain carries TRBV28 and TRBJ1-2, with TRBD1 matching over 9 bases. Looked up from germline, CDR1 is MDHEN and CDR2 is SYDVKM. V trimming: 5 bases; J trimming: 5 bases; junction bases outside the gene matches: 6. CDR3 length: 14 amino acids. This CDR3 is CASSPLGQGYGYTF. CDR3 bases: TGTGCCAGCAGTCCGCTAGGACAGGGGTATGGCTACACCTTC.

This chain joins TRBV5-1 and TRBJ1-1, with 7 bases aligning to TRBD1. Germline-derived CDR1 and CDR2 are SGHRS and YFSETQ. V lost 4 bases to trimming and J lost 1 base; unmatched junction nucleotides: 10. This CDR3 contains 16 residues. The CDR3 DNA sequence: TGCGCCAGCAGCCCAGACAGGGTTCCCCGGAACACTGAAGCTTTCTTT. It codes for CASSPDRVPRNTEAFF.

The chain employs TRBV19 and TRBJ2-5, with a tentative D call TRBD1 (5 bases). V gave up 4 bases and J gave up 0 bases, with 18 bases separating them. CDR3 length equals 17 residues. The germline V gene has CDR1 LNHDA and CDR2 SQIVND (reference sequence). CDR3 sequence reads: CASSTLSSAGYQETQYF. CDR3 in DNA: TGTGCCAGTAGTACCCTCTCGTCGGCAGGGTACCAAGAGACCCAGTACTTC.